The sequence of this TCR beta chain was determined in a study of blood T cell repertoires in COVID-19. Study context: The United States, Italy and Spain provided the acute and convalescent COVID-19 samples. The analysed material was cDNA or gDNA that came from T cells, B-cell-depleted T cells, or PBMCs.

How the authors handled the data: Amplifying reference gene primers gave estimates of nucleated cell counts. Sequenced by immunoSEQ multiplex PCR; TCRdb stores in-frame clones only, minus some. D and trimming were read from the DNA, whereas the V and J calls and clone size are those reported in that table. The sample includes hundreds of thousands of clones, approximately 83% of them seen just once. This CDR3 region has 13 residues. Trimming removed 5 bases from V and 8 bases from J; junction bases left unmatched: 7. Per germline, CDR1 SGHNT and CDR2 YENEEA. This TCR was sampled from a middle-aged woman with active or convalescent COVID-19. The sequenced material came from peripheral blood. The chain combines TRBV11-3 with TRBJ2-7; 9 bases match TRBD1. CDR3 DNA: TGTGCCAGCAGCACCCCGGGACAGGGACAGCAGTACTTC. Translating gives CASSTPGQGQQYF.